The 25 T cell receptor beta chains reported below all come from one sample, sequenced in a study of CD8+CD57+ T cells in acquired aplastic anemia. The study profiled TCR beta VDJ and CDR3 using genomic DNA as template. TCRdb fed the reads into MiXCR, producing one record per CDR3 protein. Among about 130,000 distinct CDR3 sequences listed, about half were seen once. Specimen: sorted CD4+, CD8+, or CD8+CD57+ T cells (not recorded which) from PBMCs. These TCRs come from a human donor in good health, serving as a control.

The rearrangement uses TRBV25-1 and TRBJ1-5; possibly TRBD1 for D (6 bases). This CDR3 contains 16 residues. The V and J ends lost 3 bases and 7 bases respectively, with 19 bases between them. Per germline, CDR1 MGHDK and CDR2 SYGVNS. CDR3 protein: CASSESLGQSDQPQHF. The CDR3 DNA reads TGTGCCAGCAGTGAGTCGCTAGGACAGAGCGACCAGCCCCAGCATTTT.

Notes on this clonotype: The junction departs from germline at one end; a sequencing error may be responsible. The chain is built from TRBV10-3 and TRBJ1-2, with D maybe TRBD1 (6 bases). The CDR3 sequence is 16 residues long. In germline, CDR1 is ENHRY, CDR2 SYGVKD. The CDR3, as DNA: TGTGCCAGCAGTGAGTCAAGGGGAGGGGGTGACTATGGCTACACCTTC. This translates into CASSESRGGGDYGYTF.

Note on this clonotype: The conserved final phenylalanine or tryptophan is absent from the CDR3, which likely points to a read error. CDR3 protein: CASSESGGRAEAFL. CDR3 DNA: TGCGCCAGCAGTGAATCGGGGGGGCGGGCTGAAGCTTTCCTT. The V gene is TRBV25-1, the J gene TRBJ1-1; possibly TRBD1 for D (6 bases). The CDR3 has 14 residues. CDR1 and CDR2 (germline): MGHDK, SYGVNS.

Concerning this clonotype itself: The conserved final phenylalanine or tryptophan is absent from the CDR3, which likely points to a read error. This chain uses TRBV24-1 with TRBJ2-1; no clear D gene. From germline, CDR1 is KGHDR and CDR2 SFDVKD. The CDR3 runs to 11 residues. This chain's CDR3 is CVTAPLDEQFL. DNA for the CDR3: TGTGTCACCGCACCCCTGGATGAGCAGTTCCTC.

The chain recombines TRBV20-1 with TRBJ2-1; TRBD2 aligns across 13 bases. Germline V gene lookup returns CDR1 DFQATT and CDR2 SNEGSKA (reference sequence). V lost 8 bases and J lost 8; bases outside the gene matches: 9. The CDR3 has 14 amino acids. CDR3 protein: CSTTGLAGPDEQFF. In DNA, the CDR3 is TGCAGTACCACGGGACTAGCGGGGCCGGATGAGCAGTTCTTC.

V is TRBV29-1 and J is TRBJ2-5; TRBD2 might be the D (6 bases). The CDR3 contains 14 residues. Looked up from germline, CDR1 is SQVTM and CDR2 is ANQGSEA. V was pared by 3 bases and J by 5 bases, with 16 bases between. CDR3 bases: TGCAGCGTTGAGATCGGCGCAGGAGGGGAGACCCAGTACTTC. Its translation is CSVEIGAGGETQYF.

In this sample, this clonotype turned up many times. The chain joins TRBV20-1 to TRBJ2-7, with D perhaps being TRBD1 or TRBD2 (6 bases each). Germline V CDR1 and CDR2: DFQATT, SNEGSKA (reference sequence). This CDR3 has 14 residues. V was clipped by 6 bases and J by 4 bases, with 19 bases between them. Here the CDR3 reads CSATWGAVQYEQYF. The DNA for the CDR3 is TGCAGTGCAACTTGGGGGGCAGTTCAATACGAGCAGTACTTC.

This chain uses TRBV10-3 with TRBJ2-3; D is unclear. This CDR3 comprises 13 residues. Germline assignment: CDR1 ENHRY and CDR2 SYGVKD. The V end lost 0 bases, the J end lost 3 bases, and 4 bases lay between the germline ends. The CDR3 here is CAISESPTDTQYF. CDR3 nucleotide sequence: TGTGCCATCAGTGAGTCGCCGACAGATACGCAGTATTTT.

The table lists this clonotype with a count of one. The junction does not match germline at one end; this may be a read error. The chain carries TRBV7-9 and TRBJ1-3; 7 bases line up with TRBD1. The CDR3 loop spans 15 amino acids. From germline, CDR1 is SEHNR and CDR2 FQNEAQ (reference sequence). CDR3 nucleotides: TGTGCCAGCACCTTAGCCGGGACAGACGGAAACACCATATATTTT. Its translation is CASTLAGTDGNTIYF.

The chain carries TRBV6-5 and TRBJ1-2, with 9 bases fitting TRBD1. The trim removed 4 bases at V and 13 bases at J, leaving 13 bases unmatched. The germline CDR1 and CDR2 sequences are MNHEY and SVGAGI. CDR3 length equals 14 residues. CDR3 coding DNA: TGTGCCAGCAGTTTAACAGGGGGCACAGGGGTCATCACCTTC. Translating it yields CASSLTGGTGVITF.

This clonotype was counted ten times or more. The gene calls are TRBV5-1 and TRBJ1-6; 7 nucleotides line up with TRBD1. The V segment lost 4 bases and the J segment 6 bases; nucleotides outside the gene matches: 10. CDR3 length: 16 amino acids. Germline V lookup: CDR1 SGHRS, CDR2 YFSETQ. This chain's CDR3 is CASSRTADRVNSPLHF. The DNA of the CDR3 is TGCGCCAGCAGCCGCACAGCCGACAGGGTTAATTCACCCCTCCACTTT.

This sequence joins TRBV19 and TRBJ1-2, with 11 bases matching TRBD1. Germline V CDR1 and CDR2: LNHDA, SQIVND (reference sequence). CDR3 size: 15 residues. The J segment lost 5 bases and the V segment lost 5 bases, leaving 7 bases of the junction unmatched. The CDR3 coding sequence is TGTGCCAGTAGTGCCGGGACAGGGGGTTATTATGGCTACACCTTC. Its translation is CASSAGTGGYYGYTF.

As for this clonotype: This may stem from a read error, because a much larger clone lies one nucleotide away. The V and J genes are TRBV12-3 or TRBV12-4 and TRBJ2-5, with 8 bases that match TRBD2. V was pared by 3 bases and J by 7 bases, with 7 bases of the junction left unmatched. The CDR3 contains 14 residues. DNA for the CDR3: TGTGCCAGCAGTTTGGGGCGGGGGGTTGGGACCCAGTACTTC. This codes for CASSLGRGVGTQYF.

This clonotype was seen more than once but under ten times. V and J are TRBV6-2 or TRBV6-3 and TRBJ2-1, with 9 bases fitting TRBD2. V trimming: 8 bases; J trimming: 8 bases; junction bases outside the gene matches: 13. The CDR3 is 15 amino acids. Germline-derived CDR1 and CDR2 are MNHEY and SVGEGT. CDR3 region: CASLQAGGLRDEQFF. DNA for the CDR3: TGTGCCAGCCTCCAGGCGGGGGGGCTGAGGGATGAGCAGTTCTTC.

This clonotype showed up many times. This chain uses TRBV7-9 with TRBJ2-1, with 7 bases identical to TRBD2. V trimming: 2 bases; J trimming: 0 bases; junction bases outside the gene matches: 1. The germline V gene encodes CDR1 SEHNR and CDR2 FQNEAQ (reference sequence). This CDR3 has 15 residues. CDR3 nucleotides: TGTGCCAGCAGCTTACGCGGGAGCTCCTACAATGAGCAGTTCTTC. It specifies CASSLRGSSYNEQFF.

The chain recombines TRBV25-1 with TRBJ2-3, with unresolved D. The CDR3 sequence is 12 residues long. The germline V gene has CDR1 MGHDK and CDR2 SYGVNS. With 3 bases removed from V and 2 bases from J, the gap between germline ends came to 3 bases. The CDR3 sequence: CASSDVTDTQYF. CDR3 coding DNA: TGTGCCAGCAGTGATGTCACAGATACGCAGTATTTT.

CDR3 amino acids: CASGILAENEQFF. The DNA for the CDR3 is TGTGCCAGCGGAATATTAGCGGAGAATGAGCAGTTCTTC. J is TRBJ2-1 and V is TRBV6-1, with D perhaps matching TRBD2 (6 bases). The CDR3 runs 13 residues. The V gene's germline CDR1 is MNHNS and CDR2 SASEGT. Trimming left V 8 bases short and J 7 bases short, with 15 bases between.

CDR3 amino acids: CASSEGTPTRPTLYEQYV. CDR3 coding DNA: TGTGCCAGCAGTGAAGGCACTCCTACAAGGCCCACGCTCTACGAGCAGTACGTC. V is TRBV2 and J is TRBJ2-7; unclear D gene. The V end was cut by 1 base, the J end by 3 bases, with 22 bases between. The CDR3 extends over 18 amino acids. Germline V gives CDR1 SNHLY, CDR2 FYNNEI.

This clonotype showed up many times. The chain is built from TRBV2 and TRBJ1-6; TRBD1 matches at 7 bases. The CDR3 consists of 14 residues. The ends lost 3 bases at V and 7 bases at J; junction bases unmatched: 3. From germline, CDR1 is SNHLY and CDR2 FYNNEI. Written as DNA, the CDR3 is TGTGCCAGCAGTGACGGGACAGCCAATTCACCCCTCCACTTT. This sequence encodes CASSDGTANSPLHF.

The chain employs TRBV19 and TRBJ1-2; 8 bases align to TRBD1. V shed 5 bases and J 7 bases; nucleotides not matched to a gene: 6. The CDR3 has 13 residues. Per the germline V gene, CDR1 is LNHDA and CDR2 is SQIVND (reference sequence). Written as DNA, the CDR3 is TGTGCCAGTAGTCGGACAGGGTCGGTTGGCTACACCTTC. Its protein product is CASSRTGSVGYTF.

This clonotype was counted between two and nine times. The chain has TRBV11-1 and TRBJ2-5; tentatively, D is TRBD2 (6 bases). The CDR3 loop spans 12 amino acids. Trimming shortened V by 5 bases and J by 5 bases, and 9 bases separated the two germline ends. The V gene's germline CDR1 is SGHAT and CDR2 FQDESV (reference sequence). DNA for the CDR3: TGTGCCAGCAGCGTGCTAGCGGAGACCCAGTACTTC. Its protein product is CASSVLAETQYF.

This clonotype was observed at least ten times. The chain links TRBV14 to TRBJ1-3; the match to TRBD1 covers 9 bases. Trimming cost V 4 bases and J 3 bases; bases outside gene matches: 7. CDR3 length: 16 residues. CDR1 is SGHDN, CDR2 FVKESK, per germline. CDR3 protein: CASSPHRGLGGNTIYF. CDR3 nucleotide sequence: TGTGCCAGCAGCCCTCACAGGGGGCTAGGTGGAAACACCATATATTTT.

About this clonotype itself: A read error may explain this, as a much larger clone is one base away. The chain joins TRBV5-1 to TRBJ1-1, with D perhaps matching TRBD1 (6 bases). This CDR3 spans 16 amino acids. The germline gives CDR1 SGHRS, CDR2 YFSETQ. CDR3 nucleotides: TGCGCCAGCAGCTTGGTGTCAGGGGTTGGGAACACTGATGCTTTCTTT. It yields the protein CASSLVSGVGNTDAFF. The complete variable domain, with remaining parts taken from reference TRBV5-1 and TRBJ1-1, reads KAGVTQTPRYLIKTRGQQVTLSCSPISGHRSVSWYQQTPGQGLQFLFEYFSETQRNKGNFPGRFSGRQFSNSRSEMNVSTLELGDSALYLCASSLVSGVGNTDAFFGQGTRLTVV.

The chain combines TRBV6-1 with TRBJ2-1; D is possibly TRBD2 (6 bases). The germline V and J ends were trimmed by 8 bases and 8 bases, with 13 bases remaining between them. CDR3 length: 12 amino acids. Germline V gene lookup returns CDR1 MNHNS and CDR2 SASEGT. The CDR3 is CASGGYGDEQFF. CDR3 coding DNA: TGTGCCAGCGGGGGGTATGGGGATGAGCAGTTCTTC.

This clonotype was seen repeatedly, ten times or more. The chain carries TRBV12-3 or TRBV12-4 and TRBJ1-2, with 12 bases matching TRBD1. The V segment lost 2 bases and the J segment 4 bases; nucleotides outside the gene matches: 8. This CDR3 comprises 17 residues. CDR3 in amino acids: CASSLYGTGGSGYGYTF. DNA of the CDR3: TGTGCCAGCAGTTTATATGGGACAGGGGGCAGCGGCTATGGCTACACCTTC.